One sample yielded the 9 T cell receptor beta chains listed below, sequenced in a study of T cells in Graves' hyperthyroidism and ophthalmopathy (dated by TCRdb to between 2018 and 2021). To prepare the library, multiplex PCR was applied. The sequencer was an Illumina HiSeq 2000. Amplification of TCR beta CDR3 regions was carried out from RNA transcripts. For the first round of RT-PCR on the TCR CDR3, the HTBI primer set was used together with the Qiagen OneStep RT-PCR kit. TCRdb trimmed public reads at Q25 via fastp, called clones via MiXCR and kept in-frame beta chains. Records with the same CDR3 protein are collapsed into one entry carrying the most frequent genes and DNA. This sample has about 200,000 distinct CDR3 sequences in its table, and around 16% of those were observed once. Roughly 49% of the sample is taken by the ten largest. The sequencing input was blood. Receptor source: a woman aged 50 to 60 with Graves' hyperthyroidism.

The gene calls are TRBV19 and TRBJ1-6; TRBD1 agrees at 9 bases. Germline V gene data show CDR1 as LNHDA and CDR2 as SQIVND (reference sequence). The CDR3 loop spans 18 amino acids. V trimming: 4 bases; J trimming: 7 bases; junction bases outside the gene matches: 14. The DNA of the CDR3 is TGTGCCAGTAGTACGGGACAGGGAATGGGATCCGCGAATTCACCCCTCCACTTT. Protein: CASSTGQGMGSANSPLHF.

This clonotype was recorded many times. J is TRBJ2-2 and V is TRBV12-3 or TRBV12-4, with 7 bases lining up with TRBD1. The CDR3 has 14 residues. V lost 6 bases to trimming and J lost 3 bases; unmatched junction nucleotides: 4. CDR3 sequence reads: CASRAGQDTGELFF. In DNA, the CDR3 is TGTGCCAGCAGAGCAGGACAGGACACCGGGGAGCTGTTTTTT.

The J gene is TRBJ1-2, the V gene TRBV14, with D uncertain. The CDR3 spans 11 residues. Looked up from germline, CDR1 is SGHDN and CDR2 is FVKESK. The germline V and J ends were trimmed by 4 bases and 8 bases, with 8 bases remaining between them. CDR3 in amino acids: CASSPGRGYTF. The DNA for the CDR3 is TGTGCCAGCAGCCCCGGCAGGGGCTACACCTTC.

The chain links TRBV6-1 to TRBJ1-2; D is unresolved. Per germline, CDR1 MNHNS and CDR2 SASEGT. This CDR3 spans 11 amino acids. V was shortened by 5 bases and J by 8 bases, with 9 bases between the two germline ends. Written as DNA, the CDR3 is TGTGCCAGCAGTTCCGCCGAAGGCTACACCTTC. This encodes CASSSAEGYTF.

There are many counts of this clonotype. The gene calls are TRBV20-1 and TRBJ1-1; D remains ambiguous. There are 12 residues in the CDR3. V lost 0 bases, J lost 4 bases, and 6 bases lay in between. The V gene's germline CDR1 is DFQATT and CDR2 SNEGSKA (reference sequence). The CDR3 reads CSARDRTTEAFF. As DNA, the CDR3 is TGCAGTGCTAGAGATAGGACCACTGAAGCTTTCTTT.

The sample holds many counts of this clonotype. CDR3: CASRTGVIYEQYF. Written as DNA, the CDR3 is TGTGCCAGCAGGACAGGGGTTATCTACGAGCAGTACTTC. V usage is TRBV28 and J usage is TRBJ2-7; 8 bases are shared with TRBD1. The germline CDR1 and CDR2 sequences are MDHEN and SYDVKM. The CDR3 totals 13 residues. Trimming removed 6 bases from V and 3 bases from J; junction bases left unmatched: 4.

This chain uses TRBV4-2 with TRBJ2-1; D ambiguous. The germline gives CDR1 LGHNA, CDR2 YNFKEQ. The CDR3 has 14 residues. The V gene lost 4 bases and the J gene lost 7 bases, with 14 bases spanning the gap. The CDR3 DNA follows: TGTGCCAGCAGCCCCCTAGGGTGGAAAAATGAGCAGTTCTTC. It translates to CASSPLGWKNEQFF.

The rearrangement links TRBV7-9 to TRBJ2-1; D is possibly TRBD2 (6 bases). The CDR3 is 18 residues long. V dropped 4 bases and J dropped 9 bases, with 28 bases sitting between them. Germline V gene data show CDR1 as SEHNR and CDR2 as FQNEAQ (reference sequence). CDR3 sequence: CASSSTPDTSLPQAEQFF. The DNA for the CDR3 is TGTGCCAGCAGCTCCACCCCGGATACTAGCCTCCCACAGGCTGAGCAGTTCTTC.

The rearrangement links TRBV6-1 to TRBJ2-3, with 14 bases fitting TRBD2. Trimming took 6 bases from V and 1 from J; bases not matched to a gene: 18. Germline CDR1 is MNHNS and CDR2 is SASEGT. The CDR3 is 21 amino acids. The CDR3 spells CASRRLAGGMDPFVGTDTQYF. CDR3 DNA: TGTGCCAGCAGGCGACTAGCGGGAGGGATGGACCCTTTTGTGGGCACAGATACGCAGTATTTT.